These 28 T cell receptor beta chains were all obtained from the same sample, sequenced in a study of T cells after yellow fever vaccination (dated by TCRdb to the late 2010s). The library relied on 5' RACE. The sequencing machine was an Illumina HiSeq 2500. TCRdb applied fastp at Q25 and MiXCR to the public reads, then kept only in-frame beta chains. Each record represents a unique CDR3 protein, reported with the most common genes and DNA among its rows. This sample holds roughly 250,000 distinct CDR3 sequences; over 10% were observed only once. Clones ranked in the top ten supply 0.5% to 0.6% of the sample. Interpreted using the paper, the treatment or condition label stands for: live attenuated yellow fever vaccine strain. Specimen: CD4+ T cells sorted from PBMCs, collected 45 days after the yellow fever booster vaccination. These receptors were taken from a man aged 30 to 39 who received the YFV17D yellow fever vaccine.

CDR3 sequence (DNA): TGCAGTGCTAGTTACGGCTCCTACAATGAGCAGTTCTTC. Its protein product is CSASYGSYNEQFF. The chain uses TRBV20-1 and TRBJ2-1; D gene unclear. V lost 3 bases to trimming and J lost 0 bases, with 6 bases between them. The CDR3 runs to 13 residues. From germline, CDR1 is DFQATT and CDR2 SNEGSKA (reference sequence).

The chain combines TRBV20-1 with TRBJ1-5, with a possible D match to TRBD1 (5 bases). Germline CDR1 and CDR2: DFQATT and SNEGSKA (reference sequence). The CDR3 has 16 residues. The V end was cut by 4 bases, the J end by 3 bases, with 19 bases between. As DNA, the CDR3 is TGCAGTGCTATTGGGCACAGGAAAGCCTCCAATCAGCCCCAGCATTTT. Protein: CSAIGHRKASNQPQHF.

V gene TRBV18 combines with J gene TRBJ2-7; D remains unclear. The V gene's germline CDR1 is KGHSH and CDR2 LQKENI. V lost 0 bases and J 4 bases, leaving 10 bases between the germline ends. The CDR3 is 14 residues long. The CDR3, as DNA: TGTGCCAGCTCACCACCGGCAGCGCAGTACGAGCAGTACTTC. Protein: CASSPPAAQYEQYF.

The CDR3 region is CSVAVAGGPTDTQYF. CDR3 DNA sequence: TGCAGCGTTGCAGTAGCGGGAGGGCCGACAGATACGCAGTATTTT. This rearrangement joins TRBV29-1 to TRBJ2-3, with 11 bases aligning to TRBD2. Trimming at V came to 4 bases and at J to 3 bases, leaving 6 bases not matched to a gene. The CDR3 spans 15 residues. Germline lookup yields CDR1 SQVTM and CDR2 ANQGSEA.

This clonotype was seen a few times. The CDR3 nucleotides read TGCAGTGCTAGTCTCAACAGCTACGAGCAGTACTTC. Protein sequence: CSASLNSYEQYF. The chain employs TRBV20-1 and TRBJ2-7; unclear D gene. The ends were cut back, 3 bases at V and 3 bases at J, with 9 bases in the middle. The CDR3 has 12 amino acids. CDR1 and CDR2 from the germline V gene are DFQATT and SNEGSKA (reference sequence).

The J gene is TRBJ1-2, the V gene TRBV7-2, with 10 bases that match TRBD1. The germline V gene encodes CDR1 SGHTA and CDR2 FQGNSA. The CDR3 runs 14 residues. V shed 6 bases, J shed 3 bases, and the junction held 4 bases outside the gene matches. CDR3: CASRAGTGDYGYTF. The DNA for the CDR3 is TGTGCCAGCAGAGCCGGGACAGGGGACTATGGCTACACCTTC.

This clonotype was seen repeatedly, ten times or more. The V and J genes are TRBV28 and TRBJ2-7; D is unclear. The germline V gene encodes CDR1 MDHEN and CDR2 SYDVKM. This CDR3 is built from 13 residues. V dropped 7 bases and J dropped 1 base, with 11 bases sitting between them. The CDR3 is CASNPDPSYEQYF. In DNA form, the CDR3 reads TGTGCCAGCAACCCGGACCCTTCCTACGAGCAGTACTTC.

Only a few counts were recorded for this clonotype. V usage is TRBV5-1 and J usage is TRBJ1-4; D gene unclear. Germline CDR1 and CDR2: SGHRS and YFSETQ. V lost 8 bases and J lost 4, with 12 bases in between. The CDR3 has 13 amino acids. The CDR3 DNA sequence: TGCGCCAGGGAGATCGCCCATAATGAAAAACTGTTTTTT. Protein: CAREIAHNEKLFF. The full variable domain, its missing parts supplied by reference TRBV5-1 and TRBJ1-4, is KAGVTQTPRYLIKTRGQQVTLSCSPISGHRSVSWYQQTPGQGLQFLFEYFSETQRNKGNFPGRFSGRQFSNSRSEMNVSTLELGDSALYLCAREIAHNEKLFFGSGTQLSVL.

This clonotype was recorded many times. The rearrangement joins TRBV20-1 to TRBJ1-5; the D gene is possibly TRBD1 (6 bases). Germline V gene lookup returns CDR1 DFQATT and CDR2 SNEGSKA (reference sequence). Trimming left V 4 bases short and J 3 bases short, with 13 bases between. The CDR3 spans 14 residues. CDR3: CSATGQSPNQPQHF. The CDR3, as DNA: TGCAGTGCTACCGGACAGTCCCCCAATCAGCCCCAGCATTTT.

The chain recombines TRBV5-6 with TRBJ2-5; D is perhaps TRBD2 (5 bases). CDR3 length: 16 residues. The V end was cut by 3 bases, the J end by 2 bases, with 17 bases between. The germline CDR1 and CDR2 sequences are SGHDT and YYEEEE. Here the CDR3 DNA reads TGTGCCAGCAGCTCGCGGACCGGGGTCAGACAAGAGACCCAGTACTTC. It encodes CASSSRTGVRQETQYF.

This clonotype was counted ten times or more. This chain connects TRBV7-2 to TRBJ2-3, with D possibly matching TRBD2 (5 bases). Germline values: CDR1 SGHTA, CDR2 FQGNSA. This CDR3 comprises 14 residues. The V end lost 5 bases, the J end lost 0 bases, and 9 bases lay between the germline ends. CDR3 DNA sequence: TGTGCCAGCAGCGGGAGACCTAGCACAGATACGCAGTATTTT. Its protein product is CASSGRPSTDTQYF.

This clonotype was recorded at least ten times. The V call is TRBV6-1, the J call TRBJ2-7; perhaps TRBD2 as D (5 bases). The CDR3 is 12 residues long. Looked up from germline, CDR1 is MNHNS and CDR2 is SASEGT. V lost 8 bases to trimming and J lost 6 bases, with 14 bases between them. This CDR3 reads CASGELRGEQYF. CDR3 DNA sequence: TGTGCCAGCGGGGAACTTCGGGGCGAGCAGTACTTC.

The chain couples TRBV7-8 to TRBJ2-7; D is perhaps TRBD1 (5 bases). V dropped 4 bases and J dropped 6 bases, with 19 bases sitting between them. Germline lookup yields CDR1 SGHVS and CDR2 FQNEAQ. The CDR3 has 15 residues. As DNA, the CDR3 is TGTGCCAGCAGCTCCGTTCAGGGAAAATGGAGCGAGCAGTACTTC. Translating gives CASSSVQGKWSEQYF.

The chain is built from TRBV6-1 and TRBJ1-6; D gene ambiguous. V dropped 7 bases and J dropped 9 bases, with 13 bases sitting between them. Germline lookup yields CDR1 MNHNS and CDR2 SASEGT. This CDR3 is 13 amino acids long. CDR3 DNA sequence: TGTGCCAGCAATCCCTACTCGGGTTCACCCCTCCACTTT. It translates to CASNPYSGSPLHF.

This rearrangement joins TRBV5-1 to TRBJ2-7; no firm D call. The CDR3 runs 14 residues. V gave up 0 bases and J gave up 3 bases, with 10 bases separating them. Germline CDR1 and CDR2: SGHRS and YFSETQ. CDR3 DNA: TGCGCCAGCAGCTTGGAGGCCCTGGGCTACGAGCAGTACTTC. This sequence encodes CASSLEALGYEQYF.

The chain recombines TRBV7-6 with TRBJ2-7, with TRBD1 matching over 10 bases. Germline loops: CDR1 SGHVS, CDR2 FNYEAQ. V lost 5 bases to trimming and J lost 3 bases; unmatched junction nucleotides: 4. The CDR3 loop spans 14 amino acids. Here the CDR3 reads CASSQGQGRYEQYF. CDR3 DNA: TGTGCCAGCAGCCAGGGACAGGGGCGCTACGAGCAGTACTTC.

This chain uses TRBV5-6 with TRBJ2-1; D ambiguous. The germline V and J ends were trimmed by 9 bases and 0 bases, with 19 bases remaining between them. The CDR3 spans 16 residues. In germline, CDR1 is SGHDT, CDR2 YYEEEE. Here the CDR3 DNA reads TGTGCCACCCAGCTTTCGGTCAAGGGCTCCTACAATGAGCAGTTCTTC. Translating gives CATQLSVKGSYNEQFF.

This chain joins TRBV20-1 and TRBJ2-1; TRBD2 aligns across 15 bases. The germline gives CDR1 DFQATT, CDR2 SNEGSKA (reference sequence). The V segment lost 1 base and the J segment 4 bases; nucleotides outside the gene matches: 2. The CDR3 consists of 16 residues. CDR3 bases: TGCAGTGCTAGAGCCGGACTAGCGGGAGGGTACAATGAGCAGTTCTTC. This sequence encodes CSARAGLAGGYNEQFF.

The table lists this clonotype with a few counts. The rearrangement uses TRBV12-3 or TRBV12-4 and TRBJ2-1, with 9 bases that match TRBD2. V was clipped by 5 bases and J by 7 bases; unmatched bases: 12. The CDR3 contains 16 residues. The chain's CDR3 is CASSPRYGGRGNEQFF. DNA for the CDR3: TGTGCCAGCAGTCCTCGTTACGGCGGGAGGGGGAATGAGCAGTTCTTC.

The V gene is TRBV29-1, the J gene TRBJ1-1; D is ambiguous. Germline V gene sequence: CDR1 SQVTM, CDR2 ANQGSEA. This CDR3 is 11 amino acids long. Trimming removed 4 bases from V and 5 bases from J, with 8 bases in between. CDR3 loop: CSVVQRTEAFF. The CDR3, as DNA: TGCAGCGTTGTGCAGCGAACTGAAGCTTTCTTT.

The gene calls are TRBV7-3 and TRBJ2-2, with TRBD2 matching 9 bases. CDR3 length: 14 amino acids. V lost 6 bases to trimming and J lost 4 bases; unmatched junction nucleotides: 3. Per the germline V gene, CDR1 is SGHTA and CDR2 is FQGTGA. This chain's CDR3 is CASSAGLATGELFF. CDR3 DNA: TGTGCCAGCAGTGCGGGACTAGCCACCGGGGAGCTGTTTTTT.

The V gene is TRBV7-2, the J gene TRBJ2-3, with 12 bases aligning to TRBD2. This CDR3 has 17 residues. V dropped 6 bases and J dropped 2; count of bases not matched to a gene: 9. Germline-derived CDR1 and CDR2 are SGHTA and FQGNSA. The CDR3 bases are TGTGCCAGCAGGCCCGGGACTAGCGGGTCTTTCACAGATACGCAGTATTTT. This gives the protein CASRPGTSGSFTDTQYF.

This chain connects TRBV5-4 to TRBJ2-7; TRBD2 agrees at 11 bases. There are 16 residues in the CDR3. Germline V gene data show CDR1 as SGHNT and CDR2 as YYREEE (reference sequence). V was clipped by 0 bases and J by 4 bases; unmatched bases: 6. The CDR3 loop reads CASSLASASGRYEQYF. CDR3 nucleotide sequence: TGTGCCAGCAGCTTGGCGTCGGCTAGCGGGAGGTACGAGCAGTACTTC.

This clonotype was counted only a few times. The chain recombines TRBV6-2 or TRBV6-3 with TRBJ2-7; 9 nucleotides line up with TRBD1. V was clipped by 4 bases and J by 3 bases; unmatched bases: 4. Germline assignment: CDR1 MNHEY and CDR2 SVGEGT. This CDR3 has 14 residues. The CDR3 DNA follows: TGTGCCAGCAGTTCTCGGGACAGGGTCTACGAGCAGTACTTC. This codes for CASSSRDRVYEQYF.

The chain couples TRBV23-1 to TRBJ2-2; D call uncertain. TRBV23-1 is sorted into the ORF group, with uncertain function. The CDR3 is made up of 13 amino acids. Trimming pared 4 bases from V and 5 bases from J, leaving 8 bases between. The CDR3 region has the DNA TGCGCCAGCAGTCGTATCTGGACCGGGGAGCTGTTTTTT. Translating it yields CASSRIWTGELFF.

This clonotype was observed a few times. The J gene is TRBJ1-1, the V gene TRBV7-8, with D maybe TRBD1 (5 bases). Germline V CDR1 and CDR2: SGHVS, FQNEAQ. Trimming took off 5 bases at V and 3 bases at J, with 19 bases between the two ends. The CDR3 extends over 16 amino acids. The CDR3 region has the DNA TGTGCCAGCAGCCCGGGACGGAGCCAACGATACACTGAAGCTTTCTTT. Amino acids: CASSPGRSQRYTEAFF.

This clonotype was observed a handful of times. This sequence joins TRBV7-2 and TRBJ2-3; TRBD2 matches 8 bases. Germline lookup yields CDR1 SGHTA and CDR2 FQGNSA. This CDR3 is built from 15 residues. With 2 bases clipped from V and 5 bases from J, the junction kept 6 bases outside the gene matches. In DNA form, the CDR3 reads TGTGCCAGCAGCTTATTTGGCCTAGCGGGAGATACGCAGTATTTT. Translated, it gives CASSLFGLAGDTQYF.

This chain links TRBV7-2 with TRBJ2-1, with 10 bases matching TRBD2. The CDR3 spans 15 residues. The junction had 4 bases not matched to a gene; V was cut back by 2 bases and J by 6 bases. Germline V gives CDR1 SGHTA, CDR2 FQGNSA. The CDR3 DNA reads TGTGCCAGCAGCTTATTCAGCGGGAGGGCCAATGAGCAGTTCTTC. Translating gives CASSLFSGRANEQFF.